This T cell receptor (beta chain) originates from a study of shared clonotypes between healthy human individuals (dated by TCRdb to the early 2020s). Regarding the research as a whole: The cohort included three men and a couple of women between 18 and 49 years of age. Per donor, three plates each were used for CD4 naive and CD4 memory, two for CD8 naive, and one for CD8 memory. Blood TCR repertoires of four to six healthy adults were deeply sequenced to estimate repertoire size and the extent of clonotype sharing between individuals. Different laboratories and diverse techniques were used to prepare libraries and sequence TCR repertoires, to increase sequencing depth and limit assay-specific biases. Between about 0.94 and 8.9 billion PBMCs per donor were obtained by leukapheresis.

Using the deep immunoSEQ assay, TCR CDR3 regions were amplified from genomic DNA by multiplex PCR. Genomic DNA extracted from each cell subset was distributed evenly over all wells of several immunoSEQ 96-well plates, and each plate served as one replicate. For sorted subsets, around 200 ng genomic DNA, equal to tens of thousands of T cell genomes, was loaded into each replicate PCR. The purified libraries were quantified using a Qubit 3.0 fluorometer, sized with a Bioanalyzer 2100, and then quantified again using the KAPA Library Quantification kit. A separate single-read 150-cycle Illumina NextSeq 550 flow cell was used to sequence each immunoSEQ 96-well plate. For the original study's pipeline: Because the immunoSEQ output held only junctional sequences and lacked quality scores, the filtering could not match the filtering applied to full-length reads. Sequences were annotated with PyIR, a Python wrapper for IgBLAST v1.9, using IMGT germline references to assign V/J genes and CDR3. Reads were filtered out if the reads had weak V/J assignments (E-value above 1e-6), no CDR3, stop codons, out-of-frame junctions, or ambiguous translated residues. A V3J clonotype was defined by an identical inferred V gene, J gene, and CDR3 amino acid sequence. Percentage overlap between repertoires was calculated by dividing the number of shared unique clonotypes by the size of the smaller repertoire. Repertoire richness was assessed with RTK rarefaction, the Chao1 estimator, and Recon v2.1 estimates of unobserved clonotypes. OLGA was used to compute generation probabilities for all TCRbeta clonotypes that the gDNA method yielded from four donors. Sourced from immuneACCESS, this table was stored by TCRdb with only in-frame sequences that have V and J called. A share of the clones is absent; for the studies checked, an unresolved V gene accounts for under half, and the remainder has no known explanation. V and J calls plus clone size are reproduced from that table; the DNA served to infer D and trimming. The sample includes about 2 million clones, with around 96% observed a single time. The top ten constitute about 1.1% of the sample.

Trimmed from V: 7 bases; trimmed from J: 5 bases; junction bases lacking a gene match: 10. Its CDR3 holds 15 amino acids, cysteine through phenylalanine. Only the CDR3 DNA is retained, 45 bases long and in frame from the first base. CDR1 and CDR2 were assigned from the germline V gene as SGHVS and FQNEAQ. CD8 naive samples were obtained by positive selection for CCR7 among CD45RO-negative cells, yielding a CD45RA+CCR7+ population from which TemRA cells were excluded. Donors were healthy HIV-negative adults with no recently reported acute infections or vaccinations. Every donor was a Caucasian adult residing in Nashville, Tennessee, USA. After blood collection by leukapheresis, PBMCs were isolated using Ficoll-Histopaque density gradient centrifugation and then cryopreserved in the vapor phase of liquid nitrogen. Purity and quantity of every magnetically sorted T cell population were checked by analytical flow cytometry. Genomic DNA was isolated from every sorted fraction and measured by UV absorbance on a Nanodrop 2000c.

A remark on this clone: Its target antigen remains unknown. There are no base qualities to consult, and no much larger clone falls within one base.

Results and caveats for the whole study, not just this receptor: The small number of donors limited the genetic and exposure-history diversity represented. Pairwise subsampling indicated that sequencing depth was expected to affect the degree of clonotype sharing among donors. Compared with non-shared clonotypes, the clonotypes found in all four sorted-subset donors had higher generation probabilities. Naive subsets generally had larger estimated clonotype richness than memory subsets. Only blood was sampled, and tissue TCR repertoires likely differ from those in blood. Rarefaction of sorted-subset datasets indicated incomplete sequencing despite the large sequencing depth. When several donors were compared, the shared fraction of clonotypes was about 5.5% for naive CD4, more than 3% for naive CD8, about 2.5% for memory CD4, and 0.4% for memory CD8.

The sequenced material came from naive CD8+ T cells sorted from blood. The cell subset or site label, read with the paper, signifies: CD45RA+CCR7+. In this chain, TRBV7-8 is recombined with TRBJ2-5; a stretch of 10 junction bases matches TRBD1. The origin of this receptor is a young man in good health. CDR3 region: CASTPDRGQGETQYF. The base sequence is TGTGCCAGCACCCCCGACAGGGGGCAAGGGGAGACCCAGTACTTC.